One and the same sample provided the 2 T cell receptor beta chains below, sequenced in a study of OX40 agonist ivuxolimab in advanced cancers. Clones were sequenced by immunoSEQ multiplex PCR, and TCRdb holds only the in-frame ones, with some missing. The table has 74,000 or so clones, roughly 91% seen once; the top ten hold about 13%. The source was CD4+ or CD8+ T cells sorted from blood, collected in a trial of the OX40 agonist ivuxolimab. These receptors all stem from an adult with an advanced solid tumor such as melanoma, head and neck, liver or kidney cancer.

This chain joins TRBV4-3 and TRBJ1-4, with D possibly being TRBD1 (6 bases). This CDR3 spans 17 amino acids. CDR1 and CDR2 from the germline V gene are LGHNA and YSLEER. V was pared by 0 bases and J by 4 bases, with 15 bases between. The CDR3 DNA reads TGCGCCAGCAGCCAAGAGAAGGGGGGAGTGGGTAATGAAAAACTGTTTTTT. Amino acid sequence: CASSQEKGGVGNEKLFF.

This chain uses TRBV27 with TRBJ1-2; 8 bases fit TRBD1. Germline assignment: CDR1 MNHEY and CDR2 SMNVEV (reference sequence). This CDR3 region has 16 residues. The V and J ends lost 5 bases and 5 bases, in that order; junction bases with no gene match: 13. CDR3 protein: CASSPITGTGVYGYTF. The CDR3 DNA follows: TGTGCCAGCAGTCCGATCACCGGGACAGGAGTTTATGGCTACACCTTC.